Below, 25 T cell receptor beta chains from the same sample are listed, as sequenced in a study of T cell changes during pregnancy in multiple sclerosis (dated by TCRdb to the late 2010s). To prepare the library, the immunoSEQ multiplex PCR assay was applied. The clones in this table, taken by TCRdb from immuneACCESS, are in-frame only. Not every clone is retained; where verified, under half of the shortfall comes from an unresolved V gene, and the cause of the rest is unknown. Here the sample has tens of thousands of clones; 85% to 95% occur a single time. The ten largest clonotypes hold roughly 1.4% of the sample. Sequences were obtained from peripheral blood. The origin of the receptors is a female donor with multiple sclerosis, enrolled in a pregnancy study.

V gene TRBV2 combines with J gene TRBJ1-1; D perhaps matches TRBD1 (5 bases). The germline V and J ends were trimmed by 6 bases and 1 base, with 6 bases remaining between them. The germline V gene encodes CDR1 SNHLY and CDR2 FYNNEI. This CDR3 is 12 amino acids long. The CDR3 DNA sequence: TGTGCCAGCAGGGGGACGAACACTGAAGCTTTCTTT. Protein product: CASRGTNTEAFF.

CDR3 protein: CATTPPGPLGDEQYF. In DNA, the CDR3 is TGTGCCACCACCCCACCGGGTCCCCTAGGGGACGAGCAGTACTTC. The chain carries TRBV19 and TRBJ2-7; possibly TRBD1 for D (5 bases). This CDR3 spans 15 amino acids. The germline V gene has CDR1 LNHDA and CDR2 SQIVND (reference sequence). Deletions cut 10 bases from V and 5 bases from J, with 24 bases between.

This clone has just one count. The chain joins TRBV5-1 to TRBJ2-7; 9 bases are shared with TRBD2. This CDR3 region has 15 residues. CDR1 and CDR2 from the germline V gene are SGHRS and YFSETQ. Trimming removed 5 bases from V and 1 base from J; junction bases left unmatched: 7. The CDR3 sequence is CASSISGSLSYEQYF. The CDR3 nucleotides are TGCGCCAGCAGTATTAGCGGGAGCCTTTCCTACGAGCAGTACTTC.

This rearrangement joins TRBV7-3 to TRBJ2-5; unclear D gene. Trimming pared 5 bases from V and 1 base from J, leaving 14 bases between. Germline CDR1 SGHTA, CDR2 FQGTGA. The CDR3 is made up of 15 amino acids. CDR3 sequence reads: CASSRLGAAQETQYF. DNA of the CDR3: TGTGCCAGCAGCCGCCTAGGCGCGGCCCAAGAGACCCAGTACTTC.

This chain joins TRBV19 and TRBJ2-2, with D possibly TRBD1 on 6 matching bases. Germline-derived CDR1 and CDR2 are LNHDA and SQIVND (reference sequence). Deletions cut 2 bases from V and 4 bases from J, with 14 bases between. This CDR3 spans 16 amino acids. The DNA for the CDR3 is TGTGCCAGTAGTATATTAACGGGACATAGCACCGGGGAGCTGTTTTTT. Protein sequence: CASSILTGHSTGELFF.

This chain links TRBV18 with TRBJ2-7, with D hard to call. V lost 6 bases to trimming and J lost 3 bases, with 15 bases between them. This CDR3 is 14 amino acids long. The germline gives CDR1 KGHSH, CDR2 LQKENI. The chain's CDR3 is CASSQSAGNYEQYF. DNA for the CDR3: TGTGCCAGCTCCCAGTCGGCAGGTAACTACGAGCAGTACTTC.

This rearrangement joins TRBV5-6 to TRBJ2-2; no definite D call. CDR3 length: 15 amino acids. V dropped 3 bases and J dropped 2 bases, with 11 bases sitting between them. Per germline, CDR1 SGHDT and CDR2 YYEEEE. DNA for the CDR3: TGTGCCAGCAGCTCCGGGCATCTCAACACCGGGGAGCTGTTTTTT. Protein product: CASSSGHLNTGELFF. Complete variable domain (other parts from reference TRBV5-6 and TRBJ2-2): DAGVTQSPTHLIKTRGQQVTLRCSPKSGHDTVSWYQQALGQGPQFIFQYYEEEERQRGNFPDRFSGHQFPNYSSELNVNALLLGDSALYLCASSSGHLNTGELFFGEGSRLTVL.

This clone was seen once. This chain uses TRBV27 with TRBJ2-1, with D perhaps given as TRBD1 or TRBD2 (7 bases each). Germline V gives CDR1 MNHEY, CDR2 SMNVEV (reference sequence). V was clipped by 6 bases and J by 4 bases, with 22 bases between them. The CDR3 runs to 17 residues. CDR3 nucleotide sequence: TGTGCCAGCAGACCGCCCTCGGGGACAGCGGGATACAATGAGCAGTTCTTC. The encoded protein is CASRPPSGTAGYNEQFF.

This chain uses TRBV18 with TRBJ2-3, with D hard to call. V lost 4 bases and J 6 bases, leaving 14 bases between the germline ends. Germline CDR1 and CDR2: KGHSH and LQKENI. The CDR3 covers 14 residues. The CDR3, as DNA: TGTGCCAGCTCACAAACGGGCCAGACGGATACGCAGTATTTT. Protein sequence: CASSQTGQTDTQYF.

The chain joins TRBV11-2 to TRBJ2-1, with TRBD2 matching 7 bases. V dropped 5 bases and J dropped 1; count of bases not matched to a gene: 5. Germline V gene sequence: CDR1 SGHAT, CDR2 FQNNGV. The CDR3 totals 15 residues. The CDR3 region is CASSRTSESYNEQFF. The CDR3 DNA sequence: TGTGCCAGCAGCCGAACTAGCGAATCCTACAATGAGCAGTTCTTC.

The chain uses TRBV6-5 and TRBJ2-7; TRBD1 matches 10 bases. From germline, CDR1 is MNHEY and CDR2 SVGAGI. The CDR3 sequence is 16 residues long. Trimming cost V 1 base and J 5 bases; bases outside gene matches: 8. The CDR3 DNA is TGTGCCAGCAGTTACTATCCCGGACAGGGGGAAAACGAGCAGTACTTC. It is translated as CASSYYPGQGENEQYF.

The chain is built from TRBV4-1 and TRBJ2-7, with 11 bases lining up with TRBD2. Germline loops: CDR1 MGHRA, CDR2 YSYEKL. The CDR3 totals 14 residues. The V and J ends lost 6 bases and 7 bases, in that order; junction bases with no gene match: 8. The DNA of the CDR3 is TGCGCCAGCAGGAATGTAGCGGGAGGGCTTGAGCAGTACTTC. The encoded protein is CASRNVAGGLEQYF.

This clone was observed a single time. V is TRBV18 and J is TRBJ2-1; 8 bases are a match to TRBD2. In germline, CDR1 is KGHSH, CDR2 LQKENI. V lost 3 bases to trimming and J lost 0 bases; unmatched junction nucleotides: 7. The CDR3 spans 17 residues. Written as DNA, the CDR3 is TGTGCCAGCTCACCCCGGAGCGGGAGTAGCTCCTACAATGAGCAGTTCTTC. Translating it yields CASSPRSGSSSYNEQFF. Full variable domain (rest looked up from reference TRBV18 and TRBJ2-1): NAGVMQNPRHLVRRRGQEARLRCSPMKGHSHVYWYRQLPEEGLKFMVYLQKENIIDESGMPKERFSAEFPKEGPSILRIQQVVRGDSAAYFCASSPRSGSSSYNEQFFGPGTRLTVL.

This chain uses TRBV11-2 with TRBJ2-7; 14 nucleotides line up with TRBD2. Germline CDR1 reads SGHAT; CDR2 reads FQNNGV. This CDR3 is built from 15 residues. The ends lost 5 bases at V and 5 bases at J; junction bases unmatched: 5. The CDR3 region has the DNA TGTGCCAGCAGCCCGGGGACTAGCGGGAGAAACGAGCAGTACTTC. Its translation: CASSPGTSGRNEQYF.

The chain employs TRBV15 and TRBJ1-1; 8 bases fit TRBD1. With V trimmed by 5 bases and J by 4 bases, 6 bases remained unmatched. The CDR3 contains 14 residues. Germline lookup yields CDR1 LNHNV and CDR2 YYDKDF (reference sequence). The CDR3 nucleotides read TGTGCCACCAGCCCTACAGGGGGAGGCACTGAAGCTTTCTTT. Protein sequence: CATSPTGGGTEAFF.

This clone was seen just once. V is TRBV18 and J is TRBJ1-4; D is perhaps TRBD1 (6 bases). V lost 0 bases, J lost 4 bases, and 9 bases lay in between. This CDR3 is 15 amino acids long. CDR1 is KGHSH, CDR2 LQKENI, per germline. The CDR3 sequence is CASSPPGQYNEKLFF. The CDR3 region has the DNA TGTGCCAGCTCACCACCCGGACAGTATAATGAAAAACTGTTTTTT.

V usage is TRBV7-9 and J usage is TRBJ2-5; D gene uncertain. CDR1 is SEHNR and CDR2 is FQNEAQ in the germline V gene (reference sequence). The V gene lost 0 bases and the J gene lost 2 bases, with 7 bases spanning the gap. The length of the CDR3 is 14 residues. The CDR3 spells CASSLAREQETQYF. The CDR3 bases are TGTGCCAGCAGCTTAGCGCGAGAGCAAGAGACCCAGTACTTC.

V gene TRBV6-1 combines with J gene TRBJ2-4, with 9 bases matching TRBD1. Trimming removed 0 bases from V and 2 bases from J; junction bases left unmatched: 5. CDR1 is MNHNS, CDR2 SASEGT, per germline. This CDR3 is 17 amino acids long. The CDR3 is CASSEAPDRGTKNIQYF. DNA of the CDR3: TGTGCCAGCAGTGAAGCGCCCGACAGGGGGACCAAAAACATTCAGTACTTC.

The J gene is TRBJ2-5, the V gene TRBV4-3; D is perhaps TRBD2 (5 bases). CDR3 length equals 10 residues. The ends were cut back, 4 bases at V and 13 bases at J, with 10 bases in the middle. Germline V CDR1 and CDR2: LGHNA, YSLEER. The CDR3 DNA follows: TGCGCCAGCAGCCTTTGGACTGGGTACTTC. This translates into CASSLWTGYF.

V is TRBV7-3 and J is TRBJ2-1; the match to TRBD1 covers 8 bases. The CDR3 is made up of 16 amino acids. Per the germline V gene, CDR1 is SGHTA and CDR2 is FQGTGA. V gave up 2 bases and J gave up 0 bases; unmatched junction bases: 3. CDR3 amino acids: CASSLQGASSYNEQFF. The CDR3 DNA follows: TGTGCCAGCAGCTTACAGGGGGCTAGCTCCTACAATGAGCAGTTCTTC.

The chain carries TRBV2 and TRBJ2-7; D possibly matches TRBD1 or TRBD2 (5 bases each). Germline V gives CDR1 SNHLY, CDR2 FYNNEI. The germline V and J ends were trimmed by 6 bases and 5 bases, with 11 bases remaining between them. There are 12 residues in the CDR3. In DNA form, the CDR3 reads TGTGCCAGCAGGCCCTTGGGACACGAGCAGTACTTC. It codes for CASRPLGHEQYF.

Concerning this clone itself: Other DNA sequences in this specimen translate into the identical CDR3. The chain uses TRBV5-1 and TRBJ1-1, with 7 bases lining up with TRBD1. There are 14 residues in the CDR3. Germline CDR1 and CDR2: SGHRS and YFSETQ. The V gene end was trimmed by 0 bases and the J gene end by 2 bases; junction bases not matched to a gene: 1. CDR3 coding DNA: TGCGCCAGCAGCTTGGACAGGGGAAACACTGAAGCTTTCTTT. This gives the protein CASSLDRGNTEAFF. Combining the CDR3 with reference TRBV5-1 and TRBJ1-1 gives the whole variable domain KAGVTQTPRYLIKTRGQQVTLSCSPISGHRSVSWYQQTPGQGLQFLFEYFSETQRNKGNFPGRFSGRQFSNSRSEMNVSTLELGDSALYLCASSLDRGNTEAFFGQGTRLTVV.

This chain joins TRBV30 and TRBJ2-1, with D uncertain. The CDR3 extends over 12 amino acids. The germline CDR1 and CDR2 sequences are GTSNPN and SVGIG (reference sequence). Deletions cut 0 bases from V and 7 bases from J, with 7 bases between. The CDR3 is CAWSVLGNEQFF. Here the CDR3 DNA reads TGTGCCTGGAGTGTACTGGGGAATGAGCAGTTCTTC.

The rearrangement joins TRBV6-5 to TRBJ1-1; a possible D gene is TRBD1 (5 bases). CDR1 is MNHEY, CDR2 SVGAGI, per germline. Between the trimmed V and J ends, which lost 0 bases and 5 bases, there was a span of 7 bases. This CDR3 region has 13 residues. The CDR3 DNA sequence: TGTGCCAGCAGTTACTCGGGGGGGACTGAAGCTTTCTTT. It encodes CASSYSGGTEAFF.

V is TRBV28 and J is TRBJ1-2; 9 bases map to TRBD1. J gave up 9 bases and V 7 bases, and 9 bases lay outside the gene matches. CDR1 and CDR2 from the germline V gene are MDHEN and SYDVKM. The CDR3 has 13 amino acids. The CDR3, as DNA: TGTGCCAGCATGGCAGGACAGGGGAAAAGCTACACCTTC. As protein: CASMAGQGKSYTF.